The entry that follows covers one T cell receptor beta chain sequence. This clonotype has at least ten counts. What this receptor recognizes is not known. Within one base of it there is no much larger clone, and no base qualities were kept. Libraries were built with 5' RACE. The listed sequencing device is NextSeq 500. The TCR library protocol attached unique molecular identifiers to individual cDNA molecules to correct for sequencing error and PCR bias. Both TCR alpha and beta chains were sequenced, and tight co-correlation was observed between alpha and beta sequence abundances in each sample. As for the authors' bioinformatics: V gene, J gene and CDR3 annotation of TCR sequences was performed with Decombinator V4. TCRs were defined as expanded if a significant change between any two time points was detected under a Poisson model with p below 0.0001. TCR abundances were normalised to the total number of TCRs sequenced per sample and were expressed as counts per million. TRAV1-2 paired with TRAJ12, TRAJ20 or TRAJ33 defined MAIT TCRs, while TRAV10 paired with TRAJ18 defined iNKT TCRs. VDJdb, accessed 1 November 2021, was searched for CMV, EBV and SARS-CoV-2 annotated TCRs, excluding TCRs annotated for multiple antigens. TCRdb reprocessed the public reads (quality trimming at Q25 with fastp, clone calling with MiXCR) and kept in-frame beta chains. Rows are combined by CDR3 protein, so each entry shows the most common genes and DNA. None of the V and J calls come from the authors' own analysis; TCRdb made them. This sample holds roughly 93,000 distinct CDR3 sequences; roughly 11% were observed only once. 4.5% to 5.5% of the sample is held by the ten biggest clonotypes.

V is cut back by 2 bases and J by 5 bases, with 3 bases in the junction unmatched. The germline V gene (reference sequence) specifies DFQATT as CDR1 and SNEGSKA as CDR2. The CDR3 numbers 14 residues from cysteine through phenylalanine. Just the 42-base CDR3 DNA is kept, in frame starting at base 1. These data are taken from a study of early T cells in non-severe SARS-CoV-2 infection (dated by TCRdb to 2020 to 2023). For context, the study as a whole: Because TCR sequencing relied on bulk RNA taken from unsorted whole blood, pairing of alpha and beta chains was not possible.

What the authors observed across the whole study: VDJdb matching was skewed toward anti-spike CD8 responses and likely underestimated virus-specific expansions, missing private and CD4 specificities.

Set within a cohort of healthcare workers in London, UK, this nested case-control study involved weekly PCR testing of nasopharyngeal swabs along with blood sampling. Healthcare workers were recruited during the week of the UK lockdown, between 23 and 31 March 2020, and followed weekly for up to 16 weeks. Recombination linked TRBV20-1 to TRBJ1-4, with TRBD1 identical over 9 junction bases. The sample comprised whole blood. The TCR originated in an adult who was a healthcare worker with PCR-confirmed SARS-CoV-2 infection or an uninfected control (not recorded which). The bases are TGCAGTGCTAGAATCGACAGGGGGAATGAAAAACTGTTTTTT. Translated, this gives CSARIDRGNEKLFF.